The clone carrying this T cell receptor (beta chain) occurred many times. Its antigen is unknown. TCRdb recomputed calls from the 5' RACE reads with MiXCR, one row per CDR3 protein. The sample shows around 120,000 distinct CDR3 sequences, approximately 7.1% of them seen only once. The germline V gene encodes CDR1 KGHSH and CDR2 LQKENI. V was clipped by 3 bases and J by 0 bases, with 12 bases between them. The CDR3 consists of 15 residues. These data originate in a study of T cells after yellow fever vaccination. Overall study context: Any fraction with a low cell number was prepared using SMART-Seq v4 Ultra Low Input.

Study-level findings and limits: The appearance of a small share of clonotypes in both CD4 and CD8 compartments was observed. Most primary-vaccination clones reappeared after the booster (approximately 95% CD4, more than 70% CD8). Sorted repertoires could include abundant contaminating clonotypes from bulk cells.

J is TRBJ2-7 and V is TRBV18; D possibly corresponds to TRBD2 (5 bases). The sample consisted of CD4+ T cells sorted from PBMCs, taken approximately 47 days after the first yellow fever vaccination. The source is a man between 18 and 35 years old who received the YFV17D yellow fever vaccine. CDR3 sequence reads: CASSPGLLSSYEQYF. DNA of the CDR3: TGTGCCAGCTCACCCGGACTTCTGAGCTCCTACGAGCAGTACTTC.